Shown below are 13 T cell receptor beta chains from a single sample sequenced in a study of beta chain features in type 1 diabetes. Regarding the study as a whole: TCRB CDR3 length was moderately but significantly reduced in all four CD4+ subsets of Type 1 diabetes patients.

The antigens of these receptors remain unknown. The sequenced template was cDNA made from the entire isolated RNA. Profiling relied on immunoSEQ multiplex PCR, and the TCRdb table lists in-frame clones only, not all of them. The sample records about 650,000 clones, around 12% being singletons. Specimen: naive CD4+ T cells from blood. These receptor sequences come from a man younger than 45 with type 1 diabetes.

V gene TRBV27 combines with J gene TRBJ1-2, with a possible D match to TRBD1 (5 bases). V was trimmed by 6 bases and J by 4 bases, leaving 21 bases between them. Germline CDR1 and CDR2: MNHEY and SMNVEV (reference sequence). This CDR3 contains 16 residues. The CDR3 bases are TGTGCCAGCAGCTCTTTATCCAGAGGGGTAGGCTATGGCTACACCTTC. It encodes CASSSLSRGVGYGYTF.

V is TRBV20-1 and J is TRBJ2-5, with a weak D call TRBD1 (5 bases). The germline CDR1 and CDR2 sequences are DFQATT and SNEGSKA (reference sequence). The length of the CDR3 is 11 residues. V was clipped by 4 bases and J by 5 bases, with 8 bases between them. The CDR3 is CSAIDSETQYF. In nucleotides, the CDR3 is TGCAGTGCTATAGACAGTGAGACCCAGTACTTC.

The J gene is TRBJ2-1, the V gene TRBV6-6; 8 bases match TRBD2. This CDR3 region has 13 residues. CDR1 MNHNY and CDR2 SVGAGI come from the germline V gene (reference sequence). Germline trimming cut 7 bases from V and 8 bases from J; bases unmatched to any gene: 7. CDR3 sequence reads: CASTAGGIDEQFF. DNA of the CDR3: TGTGCCAGCACTGCGGGGGGCATCGATGAGCAGTTCTTC.

This clone was seen a handful of times. The chain combines TRBV7-7 with TRBJ2-3; TRBD1 matches 8 bases. The V segment lost 4 bases and the J segment 6 bases; nucleotides outside the gene matches: 3. The CDR3 has 13 amino acids. CDR1 and CDR2 (germline): SSHAT, FNYEAQ (reference sequence). Here the CDR3 DNA reads TGTGCCAGCAGCTCTGGGACAGGCGATACGCAGTATTTT. Translation gives CASSSGTGDTQYF.

The chain carries TRBV14 and TRBJ2-7, with 12 bases fitting TRBD1. The CDR3 sequence is 17 residues long. The junction had 10 bases not matched to a gene; V was cut back by 4 bases and J by 3 bases. Looked up from germline, CDR1 is SGHDN and CDR2 is FVKESK. CDR3 region: CASSPLRGQGAIYEQYF. In DNA, the CDR3 is TGTGCCAGCAGCCCACTCAGGGGACAGGGGGCAATCTACGAGCAGTACTTC.

The chain links TRBV4-1 to TRBJ2-3; TRBD2 aligns across 10 bases. The CDR3 runs 16 residues. Germline CDR1 is MGHRA and CDR2 is YSYEKL. Trimming removed 2 bases from V and 1 base from J; junction bases left unmatched: 3. The CDR3 is CASSQRGLAGTDTQYF. In DNA, the CDR3 is TGCGCCAGCAGCCAACGAGGACTAGCGGGCACAGATACGCAGTATTTT.

The chain recombines TRBV10-3 with TRBJ2-1, with D perhaps matching TRBD1 (7 bases). The CDR3 has 15 amino acids. CDR1 is ENHRY, CDR2 SYGVKD, per germline. V lost 10 bases, J lost 1 base, and 17 bases lay in between. The DNA for the CDR3 is TGTGCCACCAGGGGGGTGGAGGGATCCTACAATGAGCAGTTCTTC. Amino acids: CATRGVEGSYNEQFF.

This chain links TRBV5-1 with TRBJ1-6; D is unresolved. Germline CDR1 SGHRS, CDR2 YFSETQ. V was trimmed by 4 bases and J by 3 bases, leaving 8 bases between them. The CDR3 runs 14 residues. CDR3 in amino acids: CASSPWGYNSPLHF. DNA of the CDR3: TGCGCCAGCAGCCCTTGGGGCTATAATTCACCCCTCCACTTT.

This clone was seen a few times. The chain has TRBV5-1 and TRBJ2-5, with 11 bases lining up with TRBD2. The CDR3 has 14 residues. Germline V gene sequence: CDR1 SGHRS, CDR2 YFSETQ. The V gene end was trimmed by 8 bases and the J gene end by 4 bases; junction bases not matched to a gene: 7. Here the CDR3 reads CASSTSGGVETQYF. CDR3 nucleotide sequence: TGCGCCAGTTCAACTAGCGGGGGAGTAGAGACCCAGTACTTC.

The V call is TRBV19, the J call TRBJ2-1, with 9 bases that match TRBD2. The V gene's germline CDR1 is LNHDA and CDR2 SQIVND (reference sequence). V shed 3 bases and J 6 bases; nucleotides not matched to a gene: 9. The CDR3 spans 16 residues. In DNA, the CDR3 is TGTGCCAGTAGTATGAGCCGACTAGCGGTTTTCAATGAGCAGTTCTTC. Translating it yields CASSMSRLAVFNEQFF.

This clone appeared a few times. The chain links TRBV18 to TRBJ2-3; unclear D gene. The CDR3 runs 12 residues. Trimming took off 6 bases at V and 5 bases at J, with 9 bases between the two ends. Germline V gives CDR1 KGHSH, CDR2 LQKENI. CDR3 sequence reads: CASSKFGDTQYF. The CDR3 DNA follows: TGTGCCAGCTCCAAGTTCGGAGATACGCAGTATTTT.

The chain joins TRBV11-1 to TRBJ2-7; maybe TRBD2 (6 bases). CDR1 is SGHAT, CDR2 FQDESV, per germline (reference sequence). V lost 5 bases to trimming and J lost 0 bases, with 11 bases between them. This CDR3 spans 14 amino acids. CDR3 in DNA: TGTGCCAGCAGCCATGGGGGGATCTCCTACGAGCAGTACTTC. Residues: CASSHGGISYEQYF.

This clone was seen a few times. This chain links TRBV30 with TRBJ1-5, with D possibly TRBD1 on 5 matching bases. Germline V lookup: CDR1 GTSNPN, CDR2 SVGIG (reference sequence). The V and J ends lost 4 bases and 2 bases respectively, with 9 bases between them. The CDR3 contains 13 residues. The CDR3 bases are TGTGCCTGGAATTTGGGGGGCAATCAGCCCCAGCATTTT. Protein product: CAWNLGGNQPQHF.